This is a list of T cell receptor beta chains from one sample in a study of identical twins. TCRdb used MiXCR to reprocess the 5' RACE reads, holding one entry per CDR3 protein. The sample includes a few hundred thousand distinct CDR3 sequences, approximately 18% of them seen just once. Input material: naive T cells sorted from blood. The receptors were sampled from a man aged 50-60 years in good health. CDR3s include the opening cysteine and the closing phenylalanine or tryptophan. Fields, in order: J gene, D gene, CDR3 length, clone size, V gene, CDR3 DNA, CDR3 protein. D genes are given only for firm matches. Clone size is stated in some rows and not others, as once, few, many or a class when expanded.

J: TRBJ1-6
D: TRBD1
length: 15
size: once
V: TRBV19
DNA: TGTGCCAGTACCGCGGACAGGTTATACGCCTCACCCCTCCACTTT
CDR3: CASTADRLYASPLHF

J: TRBJ1-2
D: .
length: 13
size: .
V: TRBV6-2/TRBV6-3
DNA: TGTGCCAGCAGTTACTTTGGGACCGGGAGCTACACCTTC
CDR3: CASSYFGTGSYTF

J: TRBJ2-7
D: TRBD2
length: 16
size: many
V: TRBV6-2/TRBV6-3
DNA: TGTGCCAGCAGTTACAGCGGGGGGACGTGGTCCCACGAGCAGTACTTC
CDR3: CASSYSGGTWSHEQYF

J: TRBJ2-1
D: TRBD2
length: 14
size: few
V: TRBV27
DNA: TGTGCCAGCAGTGAAGCGGGAGGGCCTGATGAGCAGTTCTTC
CDR3: CASSEAGGPDEQFF

J: TRBJ1-3
D: TRBD1
length: 17
size: many
V: TRBV6-5
DNA: TGTGCCAGCAGTTACTCAGCAGGGGGTTCGGGGGGAAACACCATATATTTT
CDR3: CASSYSAGGSGGNTIYF

J: TRBJ2-7
D: TRBD1
length: 13
size: .
V: TRBV20-1
DNA: TGCAGTGCTAGAACAGGGGGCACCTACGAGCAGTACTTC
CDR3: CSARTGGTYEQYF

J: TRBJ2-6
D: .
length: 15
size: many
V: TRBV14
DNA: TGTGCCAGCAGCCGACTTGACCCTGGGGCCAACGTCCTGACTTTC
CDR3: CASSRLDPGANVLTF

J: TRBJ2-1
D: .
length: 12
size: .
V: TRBV3-1
DNA: TGTGCCAGCAGCCAAGGGATAGGAGAGCAGTTCTTC
CDR3: CASSQGIGEQFF

J: TRBJ2-1
D: TRBD2
length: 17
size: .
V: TRBV30
DNA: TGTGCCTGGAGTGTACGGAGCGGGAGTTACTCCTACAATGAGCAGTTCTTC
CDR3: CAWSVRSGSYSYNEQFF

J: TRBJ2-5
D: TRBD2
length: 15
size: .
V: TRBV20-1
DNA: TGCAGTGCTGAAGAAGCGGGAGGGCCGCTGGAGACCCAGTACTTC
CDR3: CSAEEAGGPLETQYF

J: TRBJ2-5
D: TRBD1
length: 15
size: .
V: TRBV20-1
DNA: TGCAGTGCTAGAACCCCGACAGGGGGCGGAGAGACCCAGTACTTC
CDR3: CSARTPTGGGETQYF

J: TRBJ2-4
D: .
length: 15
size: few
V: TRBV5-4
DNA: TGTGCCAGCAGCTTGTATCAATCTCGGAGCGTCATTCAGTACTTC
CDR3: CASSLYQSRSVIQYF

J: TRBJ2-1
D: .
length: 17
size: many
V: TRBV20-1
DNA: TGCAGTGCTAAAGGGAGGCGTGGGCCACGCTCCTACAATGAGCAGTTCTTC
CDR3: CSAKGRRGPRSYNEQFF

J: TRBJ2-1
D: .
length: 15
size: few
V: TRBV6-2/TRBV6-3
DNA: TGTGCCAGCGGGGGGGCGATGAACTTCTACAATGAGCAGTTCTTC
CDR3: CASGGAMNFYNEQFF

J: TRBJ2-7
D: .
length: 13
size: few
V: TRBV11-1
DNA: TGTGCCAGCAGCTTCAGGAGTCACTACGAGCAGTACTTC
CDR3: CASSFRSHYEQYF

J: TRBJ1-2
D: TRBD1
length: 14
size: few
V: TRBV12-3/TRBV12-4
DNA: TGTGCCAGCAGAAAAGGGACAGCCAACTATGGCTACACCTTC
CDR3: CASRKGTANYGYTF

J: TRBJ1-4
D: .
length: 14
size: once
V: TRBV30
DNA: TGTGCCTGGAGTCAGCGGAGGGGGTATGAAAAACTGTTTTTT
CDR3: CAWSQRRGYEKLFF

J: TRBJ2-7
D: TRBD1
length: 15
size: .
V: TRBV15
DNA: TGTGCCACCAGCAGAGAAAGGGGGCAAAGCTACGAGCAGTACTTC
CDR3: CATSRERGQSYEQYF

J: TRBJ1-1
D: .
length: 16
size: few
V: TRBV4-1
DNA: TGCGCCAGCAGCCAAGGTCCAGGGAGGCTGAACACTGAAGCTTTCTTT
CDR3: CASSQGPGRLNTEAFF

J: TRBJ2-1
D: TRBD2
length: 19
size: few
V: TRBV6-5
DNA: TGTGCCAGCAGTTCGTCCGGGACTAGCGGGAGGGCCGTCTACAATGAGCAGTTCTTC
CDR3: CASSSSGTSGRAVYNEQFF

J: TRBJ2-2
D: .
length: 15
size: many
V: TRBV7-9
DNA: TGTGCCAGCAGACCACTACCGGCCAGGAGCGGGGAGCTGTTTTTT
CDR3: CASRPLPARSGELFF

J: TRBJ1-5
D: .
length: 12
size: .
V: TRBV5-4
DNA: TGTGCCAGCAGCTTGGACGATCAGCCCCAGCATTTT
CDR3: CASSLDDQPQHF

J: TRBJ1-1
D: .
length: 15
size: few
V: TRBV15
DNA: TGTGCCACCAGCAAAGGCGGTGACAGAAGACATGAAGCTTTCTTT
CDR3: CATSKGGDRRHEAFF

J: TRBJ2-7
D: TRBD1
length: 13
size: few
V: TRBV6-2/TRBV6-3
DNA: TGTGCCAGCAGTTACTGGGACAGCCACGAGCAGTACTTC
CDR3: CASSYWDSHEQYF

J: TRBJ2-7
D: .
length: 11
size: many
V: TRBV7-9
DNA: TGTGCCAGCACCACCGGGCACGAGCAGTACTTC
CDR3: CASTTGHEQYF